This T cell receptor beta chain appears in the sequencing data of a study of STAT3 mutations in large granular lymphocyte leukemia. Repertoires were generated with immunoSEQ multiplex PCR, while TCRdb's copy carries only in-frame clones and drops some. The sample consists of about 15,000 clones, nearly 95% of them appearing once. Findings of the study overall: In T-cell large granular lymphocyte leukemia, about half of patients showed multiple immunodominant subclonotypes.

About this clone itself: Its specificity is unknown. Mismatch with germline at one junction end may stem from a read error.

This CDR3 spans 14 amino acids. The germline gives CDR1 SSHAT, CDR2 FNYEAQ (reference sequence). The source is a woman aged 45-65 years with T-cell large granular lymphocyte leukemia. Some clones in this sample may be carry-over from other donors' samples. The sequenced sample was peripheral blood mononuclear cells. This chain links TRBV7-7 with TRBJ2-5; D ambiguous. The chain's CDR3 is CASSLSGRKETQYF. Here the CDR3 DNA reads TGTGCTAGCAGCTTAAGTGGACGGAAAGAGACCCAGTACTTC.